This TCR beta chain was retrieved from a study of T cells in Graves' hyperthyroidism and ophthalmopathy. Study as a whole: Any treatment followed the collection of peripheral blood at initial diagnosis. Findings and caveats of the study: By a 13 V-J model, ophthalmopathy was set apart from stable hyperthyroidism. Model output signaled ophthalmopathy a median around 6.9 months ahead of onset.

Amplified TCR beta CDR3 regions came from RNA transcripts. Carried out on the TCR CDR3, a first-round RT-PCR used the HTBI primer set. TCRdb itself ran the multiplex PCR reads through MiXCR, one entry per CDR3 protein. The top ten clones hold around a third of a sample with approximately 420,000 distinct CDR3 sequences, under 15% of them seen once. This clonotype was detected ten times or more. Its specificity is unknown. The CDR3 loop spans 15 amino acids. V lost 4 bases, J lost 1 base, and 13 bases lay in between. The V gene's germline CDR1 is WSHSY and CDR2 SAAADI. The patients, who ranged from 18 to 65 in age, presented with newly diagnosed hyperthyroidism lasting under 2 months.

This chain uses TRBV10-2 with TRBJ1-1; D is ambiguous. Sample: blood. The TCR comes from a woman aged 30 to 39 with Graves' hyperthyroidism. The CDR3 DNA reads TGCGCCAGCAGTGCTTGGCCAACGACGAACACTGAAGCTTTCTTT. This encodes CASSAWPTTNTEAFF.